Presented here are 29 T cell receptor beta chains from one specimen sequenced in a study of cytomegalovirus exposure and HLA in healthy donors. Use of 60 Vbeta and 13 Jbeta primers characterized the PCR. Sequencing was performed with immunoSEQ multiplex PCR; in TCRdb, only in-frame clones are kept and a portion is missing. In the table there are over 150,000 clones, around 72% of which are singletons. Sequencing input: PBMCs. All receptors come from a man in his fifties in good health and CMV-seronegative.

This clone appeared a single time. The CDR3: CASRHLRDSPLHF. CDR3 bases: TGTGCCAGCAGACACCTCAGGGATTCACCCCTCCACTTT. This rearrangement joins TRBV6-6 to TRBJ1-6, with D possibly matching TRBD1 (5 bases). Trimming pared 6 bases from V and 8 bases from J, leaving 11 bases between. The germline V gene encodes CDR1 MNHNY and CDR2 SVGAGI (reference sequence). The CDR3 length is 13 residues.

The chain is built from TRBV19 and TRBJ1-1, with 9 bases fitting TRBD1. Germline loops: CDR1 LNHDA, CDR2 SQIVND (reference sequence). This CDR3 spans 13 amino acids. V was pared by 8 bases and J by 6 bases, with 7 bases of the junction left unmatched. The CDR3 sequence: CASGDRERAEAFF. As DNA, the CDR3 is TGTGCCAGTGGGGACAGGGAGAGAGCTGAAGCTTTCTTT.

This chain links TRBV6-6 with TRBJ2-5; 11 nucleotides agree with TRBD1. V trimming: 8 bases; J trimming: 5 bases; junction bases outside the gene matches: 4. From germline, CDR1 is MNHNY and CDR2 SVGAGI (reference sequence). The CDR3 contains 13 residues. The CDR3 loop is CASRDRGGETQYF. DNA of the CDR3: TGTGCCAGCCGGGACAGGGGGGGGGAGACCCAGTACTTC.

This sequence joins TRBV27 and TRBJ1-2, with TRBD1 identical over 8 bases. The junction had 10 bases not matched to a gene; V was cut back by 2 bases and J by 5 bases. The CDR3 runs 16 residues. Per the germline V gene, CDR1 is MNHEY and CDR2 is SMNVEV (reference sequence). The CDR3 here is CASSLNSAGGRYGYTF. CDR3 DNA sequence: TGTGCCAGCAGTTTAAACTCGGCAGGGGGCAGATATGGCTACACCTTC.

The rearrangement joins TRBV19 to TRBJ1-6; D possibly corresponds to TRBD1 (5 bases). The germline V gene encodes CDR1 LNHDA and CDR2 SQIVND (reference sequence). V shed 7 bases and J shed 10 bases, with 14 bases lying between them. CDR3 length: 13 amino acids. CDR3 in DNA: TGTGCCAGTAACGGGGGGGGAGGCTCACCCCTCCACTTT. Amino acid sequence: CASNGGGGSPLHF.

The gene calls are TRBV4-1 and TRBJ1-2; the match to TRBD1 covers 7 bases. Germline-derived CDR1 and CDR2 are MGHRA and YSYEKL. The V gene end was trimmed by 4 bases and the J gene end by 2 bases; junction bases not matched to a gene: 4. This CDR3 spans 14 amino acids. Here the CDR3 DNA reads TGCGCCAGCAGCCGACCGGACAGGAACTATGGCTACACCTTC. As protein: CASSRPDRNYGYTF.

Here the CDR3 DNA reads TGTGCCAGCACTAGGGGCGCGATCTACGAGCAGTACTTC. Residues: CASTRGAIYEQYF. The V call is TRBV25-1, the J call TRBJ2-7; D perhaps matches TRBD1 (5 bases). This CDR3 comprises 13 residues. Trimming removed 7 bases from V and 3 bases from J, with 13 bases in between. The germline CDR1 and CDR2 sequences are MGHDK and SYGVNS.

This chain joins TRBV27 and TRBJ2-7, with TRBD1 matching over 10 bases. The CDR3 runs to 14 residues. Germline V gene lookup returns CDR1 MNHEY and CDR2 SMNVEV (reference sequence). V shed 7 bases and J 3 bases; nucleotides not matched to a gene: 6. CDR3 DNA: TGTGCCAGCAAGAGGGACAGGGGTCTCTACGAGCAGTACTTC. This translates into CASKRDRGLYEQYF.

The chain uses TRBV5-6 and TRBJ1-4; maybe TRBD1 (5 bases). The CDR3 length is 18 residues. Germline-derived CDR1 and CDR2 are SGHDT and YYEEEE. Trimming took 1 base from V and 2 from J, leaving 18 bases between them. As DNA, the CDR3 is TGTGCCAGCAGCTTGTTCGGGGGGAGGGTATCGACTAATGAAAAACTGTTTTTT. This gives the protein CASSLFGGRVSTNEKLFF.

The chain is built from TRBV7-2 and TRBJ2-2; a possible D gene is TRBD2 (6 bases). CDR3 length equals 16 residues. The germline V and J ends were trimmed by 0 bases and 6 bases, with 14 bases remaining between them. Germline-derived CDR1 and CDR2 are SGHTA and FQGNSA. The CDR3 reads CASSLALGTGSGELFF. CDR3 nucleotides: TGTGCCAGCAGCTTAGCGCTTGGGACTGGCTCCGGGGAGCTGTTTTTT.

The chain joins TRBV5-1 to TRBJ2-4; 10 nucleotides match TRBD2. V shed 1 base and J 6 bases; nucleotides not matched to a gene: 10. This CDR3 has 17 residues. CDR1 is SGHRS, CDR2 YFSETQ, per germline. The DNA for the CDR3 is TGCGCCAGCAGCTTGTTTATCAGCGGGGGGGCCGGAAACATTCAGTACTTC. Translation gives CASSLFISGGAGNIQYF.

The chain uses TRBV6-5 and TRBJ2-5, with D possibly TRBD1 on 6 matching bases. The V and J ends lost 1 base and 5 bases respectively, with 14 bases between them. The CDR3 totals 15 residues. CDR1 and CDR2 (germline): MNHEY, SVGAGI. CDR3 bases: TGTGCCAGCAGTTACTATTGGCAGGGGTTGGAGACCCAGTACTTC. The encoded protein is CASSYYWQGLETQYF.

This chain links TRBV10-1 with TRBJ1-5; 7 bases are a match to TRBD1. After removal of 7 bases from V and 7 bases from J, the junction contained 13 bases not matched to a gene. The germline V gene has CDR1 WNHNN and CDR2 SYGVQD (reference sequence). CDR3 length: 15 residues. CDR3 loop: CASTPRNRGGQPQHF. The CDR3 DNA reads as TGCGCCAGCACTCCCCGGAACAGGGGAGGACAGCCCCAGCATTTT.

The chain carries TRBV6-5 and TRBJ1-1; possibly TRBD1 for D (5 bases). Germline V gives CDR1 MNHEY, CDR2 SVGAGI. V was shortened by 0 bases and J by 3 bases, with 11 bases between the two germline ends. The CDR3 is 15 residues long. As DNA, the CDR3 is TGTGCCAGCAGTTACTCGGTGGAGGGGCACACTGAAGCTTTCTTT. Protein product: CASSYSVEGHTEAFF.

The chain joins TRBV7-9 to TRBJ1-1; D unclear. Germline V lookup: CDR1 SEHNR, CDR2 FQNEAQ (reference sequence). Between the trimmed V and J ends, which lost 2 bases and 1 base, there was a span of 5 bases. The CDR3 is made up of 13 amino acids. The CDR3 loop reads CASSLQENTEAFF. The CDR3 DNA reads as TGTGCCAGCAGCTTACAGGAGAACACTGAAGCTTTCTTT.

The chain combines TRBV7-8 with TRBJ2-2; tentatively, D is TRBD2 (7 bases). The CDR3 sequence is 15 residues long. V was pared by 3 bases and J by 7 bases, with 15 bases between. CDR1 is SGHVS, CDR2 FQNEAQ, per germline. CDR3 in DNA: TGTGCCAGCAGCTTTATGGGGGGGCGGGTCGGGGAGCTGTTTTTT. It encodes CASSFMGGRVGELFF.

Notes on this clone: The junction and the germline gene differ at one end; a read error may be behind it. The V gene is TRBV11-2, the J gene TRBJ2-6, with D tentatively TRBD2 (6 bases). This CDR3 contains 15 residues. CDR1 is SGHAT and CDR2 is FQNNGV in the germline V gene. The chain's CDR3 is CASSSWDSGANVLTF. The CDR3 nucleotides read TGTGCCAGCAGCTCCTGGGACTCTGGGGCCAATGTCCTGACTTTC. Filled out from reference TRBV11-2 and TRBJ2-6, the complete variable domain reads EAGVAQSPRYKIIEKRQSVAFWCNPISGHATLYWYQQILGQGPKLLIQFQNNGVVDDSQLPKDRFSAERLKGVDSTLKIQPAKLEDSAVYLCASSSWDSGANVLTFGAGSRLTVL.

A few counts support this clone. The V gene is TRBV25-1, the J gene TRBJ1-2; 10 bases are shared with TRBD1. The CDR3 is 15 amino acids. J was trimmed by 4 bases and V by 4 bases; bases with no gene match: 6. Germline V lookup: CDR1 MGHDK, CDR2 SYGVNS. The CDR3, as DNA: TGTGCCAGCAGTGGAGACAGGGGGCGAACCTATGGCTACACCTTC. Protein: CASSGDRGRTYGYTF.

The chain has TRBV28 and TRBJ1-6, with a possible D match to TRBD1 (6 bases). The CDR3 spans 12 residues. The germline V gene encodes CDR1 MDHEN and CDR2 SYDVKM. Trimming took off 3 bases at V and 12 bases at J, with 9 bases between the two ends. The CDR3 is CASSFPGEPLHF. For the CDR3, the DNA is TGTGCCAGCAGTTTCCCAGGGGAACCCCTCCACTTT.

This clone occurred once. The chain uses TRBV12-5 and TRBJ1-6, with TRBD1 matching over 9 bases. J lost 7 bases, V lost 7 bases, and 5 bases had no gene match. Germline CDR1 is LGHNT and CDR2 is FRNRAP. This CDR3 has 14 residues. In nucleotides, the CDR3 is TGTGCTAGTGATCGGGACAGGGTGAATTCACCCCTCCACTTT. It codes for CASDRDRVNSPLHF.

This clone appeared a few times. The CDR3 region has the DNA TGTGCCAGCAGGAAAGGGGGGGACAACCGCTACGAGCAGTACTTC. Residues: CASRKGGDNRYEQYF. The V call is TRBV6-5, the J call TRBJ2-7; D is perhaps TRBD2 (7 bases). CDR3 size: 15 residues. Germline V gene sequence: CDR1 MNHEY, CDR2 SVGAGI. The germline V and J ends were trimmed by 6 bases and 3 bases, with 18 bases remaining between them.

This clone was counted a single time. This chain connects TRBV2 to TRBJ1-2; 7 bases align to TRBD1. J lost 8 bases, V lost 6 bases, and 9 bases had no gene match. The length of the CDR3 is 13 residues. Looked up from germline, CDR1 is SNHLY and CDR2 is FYNNEI. CDR3 nucleotides: TGTGCCAGCAGGGTTACAGGGGACCTAGGCTACACCTTC. Protein sequence: CASRVTGDLGYTF.

The V and J genes are TRBV11-2 and TRBJ1-1; D ambiguous. The CDR3 has 15 residues. Trimming pared 2 bases from V and 5 bases from J, leaving 15 bases between. Germline CDR1 and CDR2: SGHAT and FQNNGV. This chain's CDR3 is CASSLIGREGTEAFF. The CDR3 coding sequence is TGTGCCAGCAGCTTAATCGGACGGGAGGGAACTGAAGCTTTCTTT. Supplemented by reference TRBV11-2 and TRBJ1-1, the full variable domain reads EAGVAQSPRYKIIEKRQSVAFWCNPISGHATLYWYQQILGQGPKLLIQFQNNGVVDDSQLPKDRFSAERLKGVDSTLKIQPAKLEDSAVYLCASSLIGREGTEAFFGQGTRLTVV.

This chain joins TRBV18 and TRBJ2-2; D remains unclear. Trimming cost V 0 bases and J 5 bases, with 13 bases left between them. CDR1 is KGHSH and CDR2 is LQKENI in the germline V gene. This CDR3 region has 16 residues. CDR3 sequence: CASSPPVAAATGELFF. The CDR3, as DNA: TGTGCCAGCTCACCACCGGTGGCGGCAGCTACCGGGGAGCTGTTTTTT.

V is TRBV7-6 and J is TRBJ1-1; D possibly corresponds to TRBD1 (5 bases). Germline lookup yields CDR1 SGHVS and CDR2 FNYEAQ. This CDR3 region has 14 residues. V was clipped by 0 bases and J by 6 bases, with 11 bases between them. DNA of the CDR3: TGTGCCAGCAGCTTAGCCCCTAAAGGGGCTGAAGCTTTCTTT. Translation gives CASSLAPKGAEAFF.

V gene TRBV7-2 combines with J gene TRBJ2-3; the match to TRBD2 covers 7 bases. The V and J ends lost 2 bases and 1 base, in that order; junction bases with no gene match: 3. In germline, CDR1 is SGHTA, CDR2 FQGNSA. There are 15 residues in the CDR3. CDR3 coding DNA: TGTGCCAGCAGCTTAACGACTAGCCGCACAGATACGCAGTATTTT. This sequence encodes CASSLTTSRTDTQYF. Together with reference TRBV7-2 and TRBJ2-3, the CDR3 gives the full variable domain: GAGVSQSPSNKVTEKGKDVELRCDPISGHTALYWYRQSLGQGLEFLIYFQGNSAPDKSGLPSDRFSAERTGGSVSTLTIQRTQQEDSAVYLCASSLTTSRTDTQYFGPGTRLTVL.

The chain combines TRBV6-4 with TRBJ1-1; 11 positions match TRBD1. Germline-derived CDR1 and CDR2 are MRHNA and SNTAGT. V shed 6 bases and J 5 bases; nucleotides not matched to a gene: 8. This CDR3 spans 15 amino acids. The CDR3 here is CASRRTGGVGTEAFF. CDR3 sequence (DNA): TGTGCCAGCAGAAGGACAGGGGGCGTCGGGACTGAAGCTTTCTTT.

In this sample, this clone turned up once. The chain couples TRBV7-2 to TRBJ1-4, with 8 nucleotides matching TRBD1. The germline CDR1 and CDR2 sequences are SGHTA and FQGNSA. The CDR3 extends over 14 amino acids. The trim removed 5 bases at V and 6 bases at J, leaving 5 bases unmatched. The CDR3 here is CASSTRQGYEKLFF. In DNA, the CDR3 is TGTGCCAGCAGCACCCGACAGGGGTATGAAAAACTGTTTTTT.

The CDR3 nucleotides read TGTGCCAGCAGTGGGGGACAGGGAAAGGGCTATGGCTACACCTTC. It translates to CASSGGQGKGYGYTF. V usage is TRBV6-1 and J usage is TRBJ1-2, with 9 bases identical to TRBD1. Germline loops: CDR1 MNHNS, CDR2 SASEGT. The CDR3 is 15 residues long. Trimming at V came to 4 bases and at J to 4 bases, leaving 7 bases not matched to a gene.